The sequence of this T cell receptor (beta chain) was determined in a study of identical twins. Study-wide findings and caveats: Models underestimated out-of-frame TCR alpha sharing in monozygotic twins.

A single record per CDR3 protein comes from TCRdb applying MiXCR to the 5' RACE reads. This table has 200,000 to 250,000 distinct CDR3 sequences, approximately 8.3% appearing once. Germline V gene data show CDR1 as MNHEY and CDR2 as SVGAGI. Trimming took 0 bases from V and 5 from J; bases not matched to a gene: 5. The CDR3 consists of 15 residues. This clonotype turned up a few times. Its antigen is still unknown. These data were also reused for a study on yellow fever vaccine responses in identical twins. That source reports: Vaccine-induced T cell responses in twins were reportedly observed to appear partly convergent, partly personalized.

The clonotype was recovered from a woman between 18 and 29 years old in good health. Input material: memory (CD45RO+) T cells sorted from blood. This rearrangement joins TRBV6-5 to TRBJ1-2; 8 bases match TRBD1. In DNA, the CDR3 is TGTGCCAGCAGTTACTCGATAGACAGGGGATATGGCTACACCTTC. It specifies CASSYSIDRGYGYTF.